These T cell receptor beta chains were read from a single sample in a study of CD8 T cells in ankylosing spondylitis. TCRdb re-called the 5' RACE reads with MiXCR, one entry per CDR3 protein. In the table there are more than 500,000 distinct CDR3 sequences, over 4% of which are singletons. Sequencing used blood, either unsorted or a sorted T cell fraction (not recorded which). These receptors were taken from a male donor with ankylosing spondylitis. The CDR3 runs from the conserved cysteine through the conserved F or W. A D gene is named only where the DNA matches it firmly. Clone size is stated in some rows and not others, as once, few, many or a class when expanded.

cdr3_nt | cdr3_aa | j_call | clone_size | d_call | v_call
TGTGCCAGCAGTTACAACAGGGGGGGAGCCGGGGAGCTGTTTTTT | CASSYNRGGAGELFF | TRBJ2-2 | few | - | TRBV6-5
TGTGCCAGCAGCCGACAGGGTCACACCGGGGAGCTGTTTTTT | CASSRQGHTGELFF | TRBJ2-2 | many | TRBD1 | TRBV16
TGCGCCAGCAGCTTGGCCCCGGGGAACTATGGCTACACCTTC | CASSLAPGNYGYTF | TRBJ1-2 | many | - | TRBV5-1
TGTGCCAGCAGTTTATTGGAAGGGGGGGTCGAGCAGTTCTTC | CASSLLEGGVEQFF | TRBJ2-1 | - | - | TRBV27
TGTGCCAGCAGCCCCCTTTGGACAGCGGAACAGGATACGCAGTATTTT | CASSPLWTAEQDTQYF | TRBJ2-3 | few | - | TRBV13
TGTGCCAGCAGCTTAGCGTTCTCCTCCTACAATGAGCAGTTCTTC | CASSLAFSSYNEQFF | TRBJ2-1 | - | - | TRBV7-2
TGTGCCAGCAGCTCCATCCAAGCCGGGACCGCCGGCCTTGAAGCTTTCTTT | CASSSIQAGTAGLEAFF | TRBJ1-1 | many | - | TRBV5-6
TGCAGTGCTAGAAGGTCAGAAAGGACCGGGGAGCTGTTTTTT | CSARRSERTGELFF | TRBJ2-2 | few | - | TRBV20-1
TGTGCCAGCAGTCGTAGACAGACCTCTGGGGCCAACGTCCTGACTTTC | CASSRRQTSGANVLTF | TRBJ2-6 | many | - | TRBV11-3
TGTGCCTGGAGTGGACAGAACAATGAGCAGTTCTTC | CAWSGQNNEQFF | TRBJ2-1 | - | - | TRBV30
TGTGCCAGCAGACTCTTCGGACAGGGCAGGAACTATGGCTACACCTTC | CASRLFGQGRNYGYTF | TRBJ1-2 | many | TRBD1 | TRBV6-1
TGTGCCACCAGCAGGGGACGACAGGGAACAGATACGCAGTATTTT | CATSRGRQGTDTQYF | TRBJ2-3 | many | TRBD1 | TRBV15
TGTGCCAGCTCTTCAGGGACAGGGTTGGTCGCTGAAGCTTTCTTT | CASSSGTGLVAEAFF | TRBJ1-1 | many | TRBD1 | TRBV18
TGTGCCAGCAGTTTTTTAACAGGGGGATACACCGGGGAGCTGTTTTTT | CASSFLTGGYTGELFF | TRBJ2-2 | many | TRBD1 | TRBV12-3/TRBV12-4
TGTGCCAGTAGCTGGACAGGGTCAGGCCTACTGGAAGCTTTCTTT | CASSWTGSGLLEAFF | TRBJ1-1 | many | TRBD1 | TRBV12-3/TRBV12-4